This T cell receptor beta chain was found in a study of T cell changes during pregnancy in multiple sclerosis. The data were produced by immunoSEQ multiplex PCR, yet TCRdb's version contains in-frame clones alone and is incomplete. The sample includes nearly 60,000 clones, about 90% of them seen just once. From germline, CDR1 is SGDLS and CDR2 YYNGEE. V shed 0 bases and J 4 bases; nucleotides not matched to a gene: 1. This CDR3 has 15 residues. The source of this sequence is a female donor in good health, enrolled as a control in a pregnancy study. The starting material was CD4+ T cells from peripheral blood mononuclear cells, obtained after pregnancy. V is TRBV9 and J is TRBJ2-3; TRBD2 matches at 11 bases. CDR3 sequence (DNA): TGTGCCAGCAGCGTAGTTAGCGGGGGGGCAGATACGCAGTATTTT. Its protein is CASSVVSGGADTQYF.